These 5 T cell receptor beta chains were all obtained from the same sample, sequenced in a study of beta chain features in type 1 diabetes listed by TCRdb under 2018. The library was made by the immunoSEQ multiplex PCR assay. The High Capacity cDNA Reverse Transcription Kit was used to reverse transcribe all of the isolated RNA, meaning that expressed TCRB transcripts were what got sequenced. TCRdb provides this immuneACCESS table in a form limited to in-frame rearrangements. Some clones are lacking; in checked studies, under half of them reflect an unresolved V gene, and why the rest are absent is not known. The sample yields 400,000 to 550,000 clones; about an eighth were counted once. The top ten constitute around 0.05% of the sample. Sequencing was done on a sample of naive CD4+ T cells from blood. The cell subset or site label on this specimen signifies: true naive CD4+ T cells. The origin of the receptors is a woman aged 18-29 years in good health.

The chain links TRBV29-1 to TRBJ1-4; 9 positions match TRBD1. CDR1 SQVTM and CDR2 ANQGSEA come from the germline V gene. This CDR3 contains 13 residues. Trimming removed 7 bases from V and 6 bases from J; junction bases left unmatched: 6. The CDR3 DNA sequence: TGCAGCGCCCTACAGGGGGCTGATGAAAAACTGTTTTTT. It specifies CSALQGADEKLFF.

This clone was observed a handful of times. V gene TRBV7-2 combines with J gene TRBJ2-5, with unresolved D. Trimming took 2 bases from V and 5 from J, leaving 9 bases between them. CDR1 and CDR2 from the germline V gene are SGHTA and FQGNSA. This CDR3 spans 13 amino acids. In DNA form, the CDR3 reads TGTGCCAGCAGCTTATCCACCGTGGAGACCCAGTACTTC. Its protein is CASSLSTVETQYF.

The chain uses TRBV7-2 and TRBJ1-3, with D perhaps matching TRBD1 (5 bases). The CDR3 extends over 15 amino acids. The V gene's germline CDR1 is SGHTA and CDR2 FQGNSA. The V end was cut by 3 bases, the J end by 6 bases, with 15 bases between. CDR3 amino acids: CASSFRQGIKNTIYF. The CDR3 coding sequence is TGTGCCAGCAGCTTCCGGCAGGGCATTAAAAACACCATATATTTT. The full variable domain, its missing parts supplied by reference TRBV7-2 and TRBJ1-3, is GAGVSQSPSNKVTEKGKDVELRCDPISGHTALYWYRQSLGQGLEFLIYFQGNSAPDKSGLPSDRFSAERTGGSVSTLTIQRTQQEDSAVYLCASSFRQGIKNTIYFGEGSWLTVV.

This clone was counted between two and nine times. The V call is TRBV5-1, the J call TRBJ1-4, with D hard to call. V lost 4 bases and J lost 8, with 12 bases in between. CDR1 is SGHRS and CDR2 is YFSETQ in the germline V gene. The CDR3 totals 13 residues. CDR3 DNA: TGCGCCAGCAGCCGGGAAACGGGAGAAAAACTGTTTTTT. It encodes CASSRETGEKLFF.

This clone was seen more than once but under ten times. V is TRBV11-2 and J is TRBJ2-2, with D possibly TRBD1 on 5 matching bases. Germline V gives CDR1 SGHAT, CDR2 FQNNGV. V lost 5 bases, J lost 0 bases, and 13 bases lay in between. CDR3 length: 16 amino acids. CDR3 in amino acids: CASSRGGRANTGELFF. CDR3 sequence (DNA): TGTGCCAGCAGCCGAGGTGGCAGGGCGAACACCGGGGAGCTGTTTTTT. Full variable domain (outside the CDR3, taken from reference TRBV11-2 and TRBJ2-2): EAGVAQSPRYKIIEKRQSVAFWCNPISGHATLYWYQQILGQGPKLLIQFQNNGVVDDSQLPKDRFSAERLKGVDSTLKIQPAKLEDSAVYLCASSRGGRANTGELFFGEGSRLTVL.